These 7 T cell receptor beta chains were sequenced from one sample in a study of control samples from healthy donors and cancer patients. Using immunoSEQ multiplex PCR, the repertoire was profiled, and TCRdb retains in-frame clones only, with some absent. The repertoire holds about 90,000 clones, with over 90% as singletons. Sample: blood. These receptors all stem from a woman under 40 in good health.

The chain links TRBV3-1 (or the pseudogene TRBV3-2) to TRBJ1-2, with 7 bases matching TRBD1. This CDR3 is built from 15 residues. J lost 0 bases, V lost 5 bases, and 6 bases had no gene match. CDR1 is LGHDT and CDR2 is YNNKEL in the germline V gene (reference sequence). CDR3 DNA sequence: TGTGCCAGCAGCGGTCGGGACAGTTCTAACTATGGCTACACCTTC. This encodes CASSGRDSSNYGYTF.

This chain joins TRBV29-1 and TRBJ1-1; D unresolved. The germline V gene has CDR1 SQVTM and CDR2 ANQGSEA. V was cut by 6 bases and J by 6 bases, with 14 bases left in between. The CDR3 is made up of 12 amino acids. DNA for the CDR3: TGCAGCGTCCCAAGAAAGGGCGCTGAAGCTTTCTTT. Protein: CSVPRKGAEAFF.

This chain links TRBV29-1 with TRBJ2-1, with TRBD1 identical over 10 bases. The CDR3 contains 14 residues. Germline loops: CDR1 SQVTM, CDR2 ANQGSEA. V lost 7 bases, J lost 3 bases, and 6 bases stayed unmatched. This CDR3 reads CSGGGTGVYNEQFF. In nucleotides, the CDR3 is TGCAGCGGCGGTGGGACAGGGGTCTACAATGAGCAGTTCTTC.

This chain connects TRBV11-3 to TRBJ2-7, with 7 bases identical to TRBD2. This CDR3 has 17 amino acids. From germline, CDR1 is SGHNT and CDR2 YENEEA. V dropped 0 bases and J dropped 2; count of bases not matched to a gene: 10. CDR3 loop: CASSLEMGDYDTYEQYF. CDR3 nucleotide sequence: TGTGCCAGCAGCTTAGAGATGGGGGACTACGACACCTACGAGCAGTACTTC.

The chain couples TRBV27 to TRBJ2-1; 9 nucleotides align to TRBD2. Germline V lookup: CDR1 MNHEY, CDR2 SMNVEV (reference sequence). The CDR3 sequence is 16 residues long. With V trimmed by 5 bases and J by 4 bases, 9 bases remained unmatched. Here the CDR3 reads CASSPTSGALYNEQFF. In DNA form, the CDR3 reads TGTGCCAGCAGTCCGACTAGCGGAGCACTATACAATGAGCAGTTCTTC.

The chain employs TRBV10-2 and TRBJ2-1; D is undetermined. The CDR3 loop spans 11 amino acids. Germline V lookup: CDR1 WSHSY, CDR2 SAAADI. The V gene lost 4 bases and the J gene lost 8 bases, with 6 bases spanning the gap. CDR3 residues: CASSGPDEQFF. The CDR3 bases are TGCGCCAGCAGTGGTCCGGATGAGCAGTTCTTC.

The genes are TRBV5-1 and TRBJ1-2, with TRBD1 matching 7 bases. After removal of 5 bases from V and 2 bases from J, the junction contained 3 bases not matched to a gene. Looked up from germline, CDR1 is SGHRS and CDR2 is YFSETQ. The CDR3 has 13 amino acids. This CDR3 reads CASRLTGNYGYTF. CDR3 nucleotides: TGCGCCAGCAGACTGACAGGGAACTATGGCTACACCTTC.